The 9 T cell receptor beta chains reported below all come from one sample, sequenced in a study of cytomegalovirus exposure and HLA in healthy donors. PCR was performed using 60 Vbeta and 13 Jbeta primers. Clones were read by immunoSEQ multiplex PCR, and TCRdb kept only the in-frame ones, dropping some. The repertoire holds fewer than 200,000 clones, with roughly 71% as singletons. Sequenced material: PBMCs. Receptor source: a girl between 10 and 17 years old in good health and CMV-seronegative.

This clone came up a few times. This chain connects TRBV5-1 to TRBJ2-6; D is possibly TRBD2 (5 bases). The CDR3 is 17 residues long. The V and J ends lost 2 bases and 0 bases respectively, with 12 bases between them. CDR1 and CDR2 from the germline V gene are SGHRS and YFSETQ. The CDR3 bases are TGCGCCAGCAGCTTCGGACTGCTTCTCTCTGGGGCCAACGTCCTGACTTTC. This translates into CASSFGLLLSGANVLTF. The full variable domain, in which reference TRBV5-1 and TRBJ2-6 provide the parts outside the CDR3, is KAGVTQTPRYLIKTRGQQVTLSCSPISGHRSVSWYQQTPGQGLQFLFEYFSETQRNKGNFPGRFSGRQFSNSRSEMNVSTLELGDSALYLCASSFGLLLSGANVLTFGAGSRLTVL.

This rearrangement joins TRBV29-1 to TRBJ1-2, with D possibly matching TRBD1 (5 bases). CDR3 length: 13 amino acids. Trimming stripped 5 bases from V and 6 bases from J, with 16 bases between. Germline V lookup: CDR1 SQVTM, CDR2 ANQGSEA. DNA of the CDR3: TGCAGCGTTCGGGGGATGTTAACTAATGGCTACACCTTC. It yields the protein CSVRGMLTNGYTF. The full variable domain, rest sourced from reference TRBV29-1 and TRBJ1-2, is SAVISQKPSRDICQRGTSLTIQCQVDSQVTMMFWYRQQPGQSLTLIATANQGSEATYESGFVIDKFPISRPNLTFSTLTVSNMSPEDSSIYLCSVRGMLTNGYTFGSGTRLTVV.

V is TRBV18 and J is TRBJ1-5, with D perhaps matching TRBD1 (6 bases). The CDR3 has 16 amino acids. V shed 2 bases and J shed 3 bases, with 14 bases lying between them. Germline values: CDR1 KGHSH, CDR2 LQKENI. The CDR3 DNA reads TGTGCCAGCTCACCAGTTGCGGACAGCCTCAATCAGCCCCAGCATTTT. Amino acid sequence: CASSPVADSLNQPQHF.

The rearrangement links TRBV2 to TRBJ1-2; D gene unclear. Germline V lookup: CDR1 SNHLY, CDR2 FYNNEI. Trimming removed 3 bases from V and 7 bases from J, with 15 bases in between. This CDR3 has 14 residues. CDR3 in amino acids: CASSEVQFLSGYTF. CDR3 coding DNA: TGTGCCAGCAGTGAGGTACAGTTCCTTAGTGGCTACACCTTC.

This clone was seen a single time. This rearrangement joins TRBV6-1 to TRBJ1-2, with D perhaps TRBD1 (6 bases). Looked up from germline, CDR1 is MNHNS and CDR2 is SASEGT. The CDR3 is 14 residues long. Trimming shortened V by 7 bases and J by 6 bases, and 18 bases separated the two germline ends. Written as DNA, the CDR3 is TGTGCCAGCACGTACAGGGAATTACTCGATGGCTACACCTTC. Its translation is CASTYRELLDGYTF.

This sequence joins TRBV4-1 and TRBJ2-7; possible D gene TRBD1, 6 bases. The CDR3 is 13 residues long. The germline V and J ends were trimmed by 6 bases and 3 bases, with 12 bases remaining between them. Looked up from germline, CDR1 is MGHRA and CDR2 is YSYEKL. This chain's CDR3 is CASRRTGSYEQYF. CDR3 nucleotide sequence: TGCGCCAGCAGACGTACAGGGAGCTACGAGCAGTACTTC.

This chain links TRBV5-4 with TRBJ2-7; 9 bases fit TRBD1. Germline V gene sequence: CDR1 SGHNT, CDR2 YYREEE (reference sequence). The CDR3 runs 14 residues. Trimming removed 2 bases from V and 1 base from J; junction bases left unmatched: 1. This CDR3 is CASSLDRGSYEQYF. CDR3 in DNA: TGTGCCAGCAGCTTAGACAGGGGGTCCTACGAGCAGTACTTC.

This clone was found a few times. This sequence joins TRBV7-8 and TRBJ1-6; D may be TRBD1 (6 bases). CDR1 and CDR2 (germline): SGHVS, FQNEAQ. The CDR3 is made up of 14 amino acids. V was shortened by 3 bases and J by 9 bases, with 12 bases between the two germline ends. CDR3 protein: CASSFGGGGSPLHF. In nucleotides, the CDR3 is TGTGCCAGCAGCTTCGGGGGCGGGGGTTCACCCCTCCACTTT.

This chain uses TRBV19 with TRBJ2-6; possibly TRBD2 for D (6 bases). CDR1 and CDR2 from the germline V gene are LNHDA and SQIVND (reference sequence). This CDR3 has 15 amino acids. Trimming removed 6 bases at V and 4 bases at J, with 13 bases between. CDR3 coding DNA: TGTGCCAGTAGGGGGCGGGGCGCAGGGGCCAACGTCCTGACTTTC. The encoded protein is CASRGRGAGANVLTF.